These 25 T cell receptor beta chains originate from one sample sequenced in a study of cytomegalovirus exposure and HLA in healthy donors. PCR used 60 Vbeta primers and 13 Jbeta primers. Assay used: immunoSEQ multiplex PCR; TCRdb lists only in-frame clones, some missing. Here the sample spans roughly 120,000 clones, less than 85% being singletons. The sample consisted of PBMCs. These receptors were obtained from a man over 45 in good health and CMV-seropositive.

A remark on this clone: At the DNA level, this CDR3 is encoded by other sequences in the same sample as well. The J gene is TRBJ1-2, the V gene TRBV11-2; TRBD1 aligns across 8 bases. V was pared by 5 bases and J by 3 bases, with 20 bases of the junction left unmatched. The length of the CDR3 is 19 residues. Germline-derived CDR1 and CDR2 are SGHAT and FQNNGV. This CDR3 reads CASSHILKETGEKDYGYTF. CDR3 sequence (DNA): TGTGCCAGCAGCCACATACTAAAAGAGACAGGGGAAAAGGACTATGGCTACACCTTC.

The rearrangement links TRBV18 to TRBJ2-3; D gene ambiguous. The V and J ends lost 3 bases and 7 bases respectively, with 8 bases between them. There are 12 residues in the CDR3. CDR1 is KGHSH, CDR2 LQKENI, per germline. The CDR3 nucleotides read TGTGCCAGCTCACCTGCGAGGTATACGCAGTATTTT. Translated, it gives CASSPARYTQYF. The whole variable domain, filled in from reference TRBV18 and TRBJ2-3, reads NAGVMQNPRHLVRRRGQEARLRCSPMKGHSHVYWYRQLPEEGLKFMVYLQKENIIDESGMPKERFSAEFPKEGPSILRIQQVVRGDSAAYFCASSPARYTQYFGPGTRLTVL.

This clone was seen a single time. The chain employs TRBV6-5 and TRBJ1-2, with D maybe TRBD1 (6 bases). Trimming left V 6 bases short and J 6 bases short, with 14 bases between. The CDR3 length is 13 residues. The germline gives CDR1 MNHEY, CDR2 SVGAGI. Written as DNA, the CDR3 is TGTGCCAGCAGCCTTACAGGGAGGGATGGCTACACCTTC. Translation gives CASSLTGRDGYTF.

The J gene is TRBJ1-1, the V gene TRBV7-9; a weak D match, TRBD1 (5 bases). CDR3 length: 14 residues. V gave up 4 bases and J gave up 0 bases, with 9 bases separating them. Germline CDR1 SEHNR, CDR2 FQNEAQ (reference sequence). The CDR3 nucleotides are TGTGCCAGCAGCTGGGAGGGGATGAACACTGAAGCTTTCTTT. Translated: CASSWEGMNTEAFF.

The chain couples TRBV19 to TRBJ1-3; possibly TRBD1 for D (5 bases). Germline lookup yields CDR1 LNHDA and CDR2 SQIVND (reference sequence). Trimming removed 5 bases at V and 0 bases at J, with 14 bases between. CDR3 length: 16 amino acids. In DNA form, the CDR3 reads TGTGCCAGTAGTCTCCCTAGACAGTTCTCTGGAAACACCATATATTTT. Encoded protein: CASSLPRQFSGNTIYF.

The genes are TRBV5-1 and TRBJ2-3, with 12 bases lining up with TRBD2. The germline V gene encodes CDR1 SGHRS and CDR2 YFSETQ. V lost 4 bases and J lost 6; bases outside the gene matches: 3. The CDR3 is 14 residues long. The chain's CDR3 is CASSGLAGTDTQYF. The CDR3 coding sequence is TGCGCCAGCAGCGGACTAGCGGGAACGGATACGCAGTATTTT.

The chain uses TRBV6-5 and TRBJ2-7; no definite D call. The CDR3 contains 13 residues. V lost 4 bases to trimming and J lost 2 bases, with 9 bases between them. Germline V gene data show CDR1 as MNHEY and CDR2 as SVGAGI. The CDR3 sequence: CASSSPLPYEQYF. CDR3 coding DNA: TGTGCCAGCAGTTCGCCACTACCCTACGAGCAGTACTTC.

The gene calls are TRBV7-2 and TRBJ1-2; the D is unclear. CDR3 length: 16 residues. Germline V gene lookup returns CDR1 SGHTA and CDR2 FQGNSA. V was trimmed by 4 bases and J by 2 bases, leaving 17 bases between them. The CDR3 DNA reads as TGTGCCAGCAGCTCCCAAAGGCCGGGGAGAAACTATGGCTACACCTTC. Its protein product is CASSSQRPGRNYGYTF.

This clone occurred a few times. The V call is TRBV5-5, the J call TRBJ1-5, with TRBD1 identical over 7 bases. This CDR3 comprises 14 residues. CDR1 is SGHKS, CDR2 YYEKEE, per germline (reference sequence). With V trimmed by 4 bases and J by 2 bases, 3 bases remained unmatched. For the CDR3, the DNA is TGTGCCAGCAGCCAGGGGGGCGGCAATCAGCCCCAGCATTTT. The encoded protein is CASSQGGGNQPQHF.

Here the CDR3 reads CASSQGLHGDDTQYF. CDR3 DNA: TGCGCCAGCAGCCAGGGCCTTCACGGGGATGATACGCAGTATTTT. The chain couples TRBV4-3 to TRBJ2-3; TRBD2 might be the D (5 bases). The CDR3 contains 15 residues. Germline V gene sequence: CDR1 LGHNA, CDR2 YSLEER. V lost 3 bases, J lost 6 bases, and 16 bases lay in between.

This clone occurred a few times. The CDR3 coding sequence is TGTGCCAGCAGTTTAGCCCCGTTGGGGGGACCGGGGGCCAACGTCCTGACTTTC. Encoded protein: CASSLAPLGGPGANVLTF. This chain connects TRBV28 to TRBJ2-6; TRBD2 is a possible D gene (6 bases). Per germline, CDR1 MDHEN and CDR2 SYDVKM. V was shortened by 2 bases and J by 4 bases, with 18 bases between the two germline ends. The CDR3 loop spans 18 amino acids.

This chain connects TRBV6-5 to TRBJ1-2; D remains unclear. This CDR3 is 10 amino acids long. The V gene lost 6 bases and the J gene lost 5 bases, with 4 bases spanning the gap. In germline, CDR1 is MNHEY, CDR2 SVGAGI. CDR3 coding DNA: TGTGCCAGCAGCCCTTATGGCTACACCTTC. Encoded protein: CASSPYGYTF.

The rearrangement uses TRBV19 and TRBJ2-1; D is ambiguous. This CDR3 comprises 14 residues. Germline CDR1 LNHDA, CDR2 SQIVND (reference sequence). Trimming removed 10 bases at V and 1 base at J, with 14 bases between. The CDR3: CATTSPPSYNEQFF. DNA for the CDR3: TGTGCCACCACTTCGCCGCCGTCCTACAATGAGCAGTTCTTC. Drawing the rest from reference TRBV19 and TRBJ2-1, the complete variable domain is DGGITQSPKYLFRKEGQNVTLSCEQNLNHDAMYWYRQDPGQGLRLIYYSQIVNDFQKGDIAEGYSVSREKKESFPLTVTSAQKNPTAFYLCATTSPPSYNEQFFGPGTRLTVL.

The chain recombines TRBV4-3 with TRBJ1-2; 7 bases are a match to TRBD1. Germline V gene sequence: CDR1 LGHNA, CDR2 YSLEER. V trimming: 5 bases; J trimming: 2 bases; junction bases outside the gene matches: 5. The CDR3 contains 14 residues. As DNA, the CDR3 is TGCGCCAGCAGCATTGTACAGGGGAACTATGGCTACACCTTC. Translation gives CASSIVQGNYGYTF.

The J gene is TRBJ1-4, the V gene TRBV11-3; D is perhaps TRBD1 (6 bases). The CDR3 extends over 13 amino acids. Germline V gene sequence: CDR1 SGHNT, CDR2 YENEEA. V lost 4 bases and J 5 bases, leaving 8 bases between the germline ends. The CDR3 DNA is TGTGCCAGCAGCTCAACAGGGAATGAAAAACTGTTTTTT. Protein: CASSSTGNEKLFF.

This clone was seen only once. V gene TRBV19 combines with J gene TRBJ1-5; 8 bases agree with TRBD1. The germline CDR1 and CDR2 sequences are LNHDA and SQIVND (reference sequence). V lost 5 bases to trimming and J lost 1 base; unmatched junction nucleotides: 4. The CDR3 runs 15 residues. CDR3 sequence reads: CASSQGAGSNQPQHF. The CDR3 nucleotides read TGTGCCAGTAGTCAGGGGGCGGGGAGCAATCAGCCCCAGCATTTT.

The rearrangement links TRBV9 to TRBJ2-3; 7 nucleotides agree with TRBD2. Germline CDR1 is SGDLS and CDR2 is YYNGEE. V shed 4 bases, J shed 2 bases, and the junction held 16 bases outside the gene matches. This CDR3 has 18 residues. CDR3 loop: CASSPPRDYDPVTDTQYF. In DNA, the CDR3 is TGTGCCAGCAGCCCTCCCAGGGACTACGACCCCGTCACAGATACGCAGTATTTT.

This clone was seen once. V is TRBV4-1 and J is TRBJ2-5; D is perhaps TRBD2 (5 bases). Germline CDR1 MGHRA, CDR2 YSYEKL. Trimming took 0 bases from V and 5 from J, leaving 7 bases between them. The CDR3 loop spans 13 amino acids. CDR3 amino acids: CASSQDGEETQYF. The CDR3 nucleotides are TGCGCCAGCAGCCAAGATGGGGAGGAGACCCAGTACTTC.

The chain couples TRBV27 to TRBJ2-5, with TRBD1 matching over 9 bases. The J call is uncertain, as TRBJ2-7 better fits the DNA end. The CDR3 is 16 amino acids. The germline V gene encodes CDR1 MNHEY and CDR2 SMNVEV (reference sequence). CDR3 in amino acids: CASKRIGQGSSYEQYF. CDR3 DNA: TGTGCCAGCAAACGAATTGGACAGGGGAGCTCCTACGAGCAGTACTTC.

This clone came up a few times. J is TRBJ2-2 and V is TRBV5-1, with TRBD1 identical over 7 bases. The ends lost 2 bases at V and 7 bases at J; junction bases unmatched: 14. Germline V gene data show CDR1 as SGHRS and CDR2 as YFSETQ. This CDR3 region has 17 residues. CDR3 sequence (DNA): TGCGCCAGCAGCTTAACTCAGGGGGTTCTCGAGAGCGGGGAGCTGTTTTTT. Translation gives CASSLTQGVLESGELFF.

The chain is built from TRBV5-1 and TRBJ2-5; maybe TRBD2 (6 bases). This CDR3 contains 15 residues. Per germline, CDR1 SGHRS and CDR2 YFSETQ. V dropped 4 bases and J dropped 2 bases, with 15 bases sitting between them. The CDR3 sequence is CASSRPLEGQETQYF. CDR3 nucleotide sequence: TGCGCCAGCAGCCGACCTTTGGAGGGACAAGAGACCCAGTACTTC.

This clone occurred a few times. The gene calls are TRBV2 and TRBJ1-5, with D uncertain. V was clipped by 2 bases and J by 4 bases, with 9 bases between them. CDR3 size: 14 residues. Germline CDR1 and CDR2: SNHLY and FYNNEI. CDR3 region: CASSEYQVNQPQHF. CDR3 in DNA: TGTGCCAGCAGTGAATACCAGGTAAATCAGCCCCAGCATTTT. Full variable domain (missing parts from reference TRBV2 and TRBJ1-5): EPEVTQTPSHQVTQMGQEVILRCVPISNHLYFYWYRQILGQKVEFLVSFYNNEISEKSEIFDDQFSVERPDGSNFTLKIRSTKLEDSAMYFCASSEYQVNQPQHFGDGTRLSIL.

This clone appeared a few times. V gene TRBV6-6 combines with J gene TRBJ2-3; 7 nucleotides match TRBD1. Germline-derived CDR1 and CDR2 are MNHNY and SVGAGI (reference sequence). The V and J ends lost 4 bases and 4 bases, in that order; junction bases with no gene match: 5. The CDR3 is 14 amino acids. CDR3 sequence (DNA): TGTGCCAGCAGTTTCGGACAGGTGGCAGATACGCAGTATTTT. This gives the protein CASSFGQVADTQYF.

This chain connects TRBV21-1 to TRBJ2-7; the table's D call of TRBD2 was not tested on the DNA. TRBV21-1 is a documented pseudogene. The CDR3 is 14 amino acids. The CDR3 nucleotides are TGTGCCAGCAGCAATTGGGGGGTAGGGTGCGAGCAGTACTTC. Translating gives CASSNWGVGCEQYF.

This clone appeared once. The V gene is TRBV18, the J gene TRBJ2-7; 7 bases map to TRBD2. This CDR3 has 16 amino acids. Germline loops: CDR1 KGHSH, CDR2 LQKENI. Losses at the gene ends were 2 bases for V and 1 base for J; bases not matched to a gene: 8. The CDR3 reads CASSPLASGFSYEQYF. The CDR3 DNA reads as TGTGCCAGCTCACCATTAGCTAGCGGTTTTTCCTACGAGCAGTACTTC. Full variable domain (outside the CDR3, taken from reference TRBV18 and TRBJ2-7): NAGVMQNPRHLVRRRGQEARLRCSPMKGHSHVYWYRQLPEEGLKFMVYLQKENIIDESGMPKERFSAEFPKEGPSILRIQQVVRGDSAAYFCASSPLASGFSYEQYFGPGTRLTVT.